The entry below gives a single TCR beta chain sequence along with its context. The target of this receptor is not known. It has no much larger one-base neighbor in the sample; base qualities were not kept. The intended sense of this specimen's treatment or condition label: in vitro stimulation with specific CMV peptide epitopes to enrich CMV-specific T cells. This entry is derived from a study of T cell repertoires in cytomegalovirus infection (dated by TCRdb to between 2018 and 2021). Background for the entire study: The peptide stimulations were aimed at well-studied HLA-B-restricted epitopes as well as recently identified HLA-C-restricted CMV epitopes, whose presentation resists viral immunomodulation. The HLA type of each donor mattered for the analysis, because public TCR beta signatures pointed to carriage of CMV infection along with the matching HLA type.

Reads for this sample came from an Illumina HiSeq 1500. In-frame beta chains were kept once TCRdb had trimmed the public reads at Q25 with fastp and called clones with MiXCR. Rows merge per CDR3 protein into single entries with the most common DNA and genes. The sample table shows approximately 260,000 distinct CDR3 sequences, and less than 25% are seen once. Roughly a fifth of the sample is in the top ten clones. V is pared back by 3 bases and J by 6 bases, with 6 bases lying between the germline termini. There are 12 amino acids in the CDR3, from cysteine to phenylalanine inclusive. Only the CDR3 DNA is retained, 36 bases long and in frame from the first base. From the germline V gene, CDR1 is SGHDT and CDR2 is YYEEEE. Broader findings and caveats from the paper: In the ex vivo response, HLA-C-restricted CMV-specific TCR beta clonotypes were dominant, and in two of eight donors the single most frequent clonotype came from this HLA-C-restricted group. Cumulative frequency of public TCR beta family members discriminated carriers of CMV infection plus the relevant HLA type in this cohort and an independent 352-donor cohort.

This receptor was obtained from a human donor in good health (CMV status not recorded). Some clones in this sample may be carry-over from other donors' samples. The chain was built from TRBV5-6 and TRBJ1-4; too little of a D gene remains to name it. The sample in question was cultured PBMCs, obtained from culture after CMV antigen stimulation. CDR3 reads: CASSSSDEKLFF. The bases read TGTGCCAGCAGCTCTTCAGATGAAAAACTGTTTTTT.